Shown below are 25 T cell receptor beta chains from a single sample sequenced in a study of blood T cell repertoires in COVID-19. Here immunoSEQ multiplex PCR was the method, and the copy in TCRdb shows in-frame clones only, minus some. The repertoire includes 150,000 to 190,000 clones, approximately 73% of them detected once, and about 4% sits in the top ten. The sample taken for sequencing was peripheral blood. Receptors originate from a woman older than 75 with acute or convalescent COVID-19.

This chain links TRBV7-2 with TRBJ1-1; the D gene is possibly TRBD1 (6 bases). The CDR3 has 15 amino acids. V was clipped by 5 bases and J by 0 bases, with 13 bases between them. The germline CDR1 and CDR2 sequences are SGHTA and FQGNSA. Here the CDR3 DNA reads TGTGCCAGCAGCCCGGGGGGACAAATGAACACTGAAGCTTTCTTT. Translating gives CASSPGGQMNTEAFF.

The V gene is TRBV9, the J gene TRBJ2-1; 9 nucleotides match TRBD2. This CDR3 spans 17 amino acids. Per germline, CDR1 SGDLS and CDR2 YYNGEE. V lost 0 bases to trimming and J lost 7 bases; unmatched junction nucleotides: 11. CDR3 region: CASSVGFGAGGQNEQFF. In DNA form, the CDR3 reads TGTGCCAGCAGCGTAGGTTTTGGGGCGGGAGGGCAGAATGAGCAGTTCTTC. Variable domain in full (rest from reference TRBV9 and TRBJ2-1): DSGVTQTPKHLITATGQRVTLRCSPRSGDLSVYWYQQSLDQGLQFLIQYYNGEERAKGNILERFSAQQFPDLHSELNLSSLELGDSALYFCASSVGFGAGGQNEQFFGPGTRLTVL.

In its sample, this clone was seen a few times. This chain links TRBV7-9 with TRBJ1-3; D ambiguous. This CDR3 comprises 15 residues. V lost 5 bases and J lost 0, with 11 bases in between. The germline V gene has CDR1 SEHNR and CDR2 FQNEAQ (reference sequence). The CDR3, as DNA: TGTGCCAGCAGCCCCTCCGGGAGCTCTGGAAACACCATATATTTT. It translates to CASSPSGSSGNTIYF.

J is TRBJ2-5 and V is TRBV29-1, with TRBD2 matching over 7 bases. This CDR3 has 14 amino acids. The junction had 6 bases not matched to a gene; V was cut back by 4 bases and J by 1 base. Germline assignment: CDR1 SQVTM and CDR2 ANQGSEA. The CDR3 region has the DNA TGCAGCGTTGGTATGGGGGGGGGCCAAGAGACCCAGTACTTC. It encodes CSVGMGGGQETQYF.

The genes are TRBV6-2 or TRBV6-3 and TRBJ1-1, with D tentatively TRBD1 (6 bases). Per germline, CDR1 MNHEY and CDR2 SVGEGT. The CDR3 loop spans 16 amino acids. Trimming stripped 0 bases from V and 2 bases from J, with 13 bases between. CDR3 coding DNA: TGTGCCAGCAGTTACTCGCAGGGGAGGGGAAACACTGAAGCTTTCTTT. As protein: CASSYSQGRGNTEAFF.

The rearrangement uses TRBV19 and TRBJ1-2; 7 positions match TRBD1. The J segment lost 8 bases and the V segment lost 6 bases, leaving 15 bases of the junction unmatched. The germline CDR1 and CDR2 sequences are LNHDA and SQIVND (reference sequence). The CDR3 covers 15 residues. CDR3 DNA: TGTGCCAGTAGCCGTTCCCAAGACAGGGTATACGGCTACACCTTC. Protein: CASSRSQDRVYGYTF.

As regards this clone: The junction departs from germline at one end; a sequencing error may be responsible. V is TRBV19 and J is TRBJ2-7; D might be TRBD1 (6 bases). This CDR3 region has 12 residues. CDR1 and CDR2 (germline): LNHDA, SQIVND (reference sequence). CDR3 DNA sequence: TGTGCCAGTAGTCCACAGGGCTACGGGCAGTACTTC. It yields the protein CASSPQGYGQYF.

This clone was picked up a small number of times. The chain couples TRBV24-1 to TRBJ2-1; 7 bases are a match to TRBD2. The V and J ends lost 3 bases and 7 bases, in that order; junction bases with no gene match: 5. The V gene's germline CDR1 is KGHDR and CDR2 SFDVKD. This CDR3 comprises 14 residues. The CDR3 spells CATSDPGGGNEQFF. The CDR3 DNA follows: TGTGCCACCAGTGATCCGGGAGGAGGGAATGAGCAGTTCTTC.

This chain joins TRBV2 and TRBJ2-2; unclear D gene. This CDR3 contains 14 residues. CDR1 is SNHLY and CDR2 is FYNNEI in the germline V gene. V lost 4 bases to trimming and J lost 1 base, with 7 bases between them. In nucleotides, the CDR3 is TGTGCCAGCAGTGCACTCCAGAACACCGGGGAGCTGTTTTTT. It yields the protein CASSALQNTGELFF.

This clone occurred a few times. The rearrangement links TRBV29-1 to TRBJ2-1; 12 bases line up with TRBD1. CDR1 is SQVTM and CDR2 is ANQGSEA in the germline V gene. The CDR3 has 15 amino acids. V lost 5 bases and J lost 10; bases outside the gene matches: 12. CDR3 sequence reads: CSVHWGTGGSGEQFF. The CDR3 DNA follows: TGCAGCGTTCATTGGGGGACAGGGGGCTCGGGAGAGCAGTTCTTC.

The rearrangement joins TRBV2 to TRBJ2-1; TRBD1 might be the D (6 bases). The V gene's germline CDR1 is SNHLY and CDR2 FYNNEI. The CDR3 is 16 residues long. The V and J ends lost 2 bases and 3 bases respectively, with 14 bases between them. The CDR3 here is CASSEQGMTLYNEQFF. The CDR3 DNA reads TGTGCCAGCAGTGAACAGGGGATGACCCTCTACAATGAGCAGTTCTTC.

This sequence joins TRBV6-2 or TRBV6-3 and TRBJ2-1; unclear D gene. Germline V CDR1 and CDR2: MNHEY, SVGEGT. The CDR3 is 17 residues long. The V and J ends lost 3 bases and 0 bases respectively, with 15 bases between them. The CDR3 DNA is TGTGCCAGCAGTTATTCCCAGGCCAAGAGCTCCTACAATGAGCAGTTCTTC. Translated: CASSYSQAKSSYNEQFF.

The table lists this clone with a few counts. In DNA, the CDR3 is TGTGCCAGCAGCTTAGCGGCAGGGTTGTATGGCTACACCTTC. Translation: CASSLAAGLYGYTF. The rearrangement links TRBV11-2 to TRBJ1-2; D may be TRBD1 (5 bases). V was shortened by 1 base and J by 5 bases, with 11 bases between the two germline ends. This CDR3 has 14 residues. CDR1 and CDR2 (germline): SGHAT, FQNNGV.

This clone was seen a single time. The rearrangement joins TRBV27 to TRBJ1-3, with a weak D call TRBD1 (6 bases). The length of the CDR3 is 16 residues. The V end lost 5 bases, the J end lost 4 bases, and 18 bases lay between the germline ends. Germline CDR1 is MNHEY and CDR2 is SMNVEV (reference sequence). Here the CDR3 reads CASSNLRTDGGNTIYF. CDR3 coding DNA: TGTGCCAGCAGTAACCTCAGGACAGATGGGGGAAACACCATATATTTT.

V gene TRBV18 combines with J gene TRBJ1-1, with no clear D. The CDR3 extends over 16 amino acids. V lost 2 bases, J lost 4 bases, and 17 bases lay in between. Germline V CDR1 and CDR2: KGHSH, LQKENI. In DNA form, the CDR3 reads TGTGCCAGCTCACCAACTTACGAGACTGTAGGCACTGAAGCTTTCTTT. Its translation is CASSPTYETVGTEAFF. The full variable domain, its missing parts supplied by reference TRBV18 and TRBJ1-1, is NAGVMQNPRHLVRRRGQEARLRCSPMKGHSHVYWYRQLPEEGLKFMVYLQKENIIDESGMPKERFSAEFPKEGPSILRIQQVVRGDSAAYFCASSPTYETVGTEAFFGQGTRLTVV.

The rearrangement joins TRBV15 to TRBJ1-1; D call uncertain. The CDR3 is 14 amino acids. Germline CDR1 reads LNHNV; CDR2 reads YYDKDF (reference sequence). V was shortened by 5 bases and J by 5 bases, with 15 bases between the two germline ends. The CDR3 region has the DNA TGTGCCACCAGCGAAATTGGAGGGAAGACTGAAGCTTTCTTT. Its translation is CATSEIGGKTEAFF.

The V gene is TRBV2, the J gene TRBJ2-1, with D possibly TRBD2 on 5 matching bases. The CDR3 loop spans 16 amino acids. CDR1 and CDR2 (germline): SNHLY, FYNNEI. V dropped 4 bases and J dropped 4 bases, with 17 bases sitting between them. This CDR3 is CASSVREREEYNEQFF. DNA of the CDR3: TGTGCCAGCAGTGTGAGGGAAAGAGAGGAGTACAATGAGCAGTTCTTC.

The gene calls are TRBV2 and TRBJ1-5, with TRBD1 as a possible D gene (5 bases). The CDR3 loop spans 14 amino acids. CDR1 is SNHLY, CDR2 FYNNEI, per germline. Trimming shortened V by 7 bases and J by 2 bases, and 12 bases separated the two germline ends. The CDR3 DNA follows: TGTGCCAGCACTTTCACGGGGGGCAATCAGCCCCAGCATTTT. It translates to CASTFTGGNQPQHF.

This clone was seen a single time. This rearrangement joins TRBV27 to TRBJ2-7, with D maybe TRBD2 (6 bases). The CDR3 sequence is 13 residues long. Trimming pared 1 base from V and 6 bases from J, leaving 10 bases between. Per the germline V gene, CDR1 is MNHEY and CDR2 is SMNVEV (reference sequence). In nucleotides, the CDR3 is TGTGCCAGCAGTTTATACGTGACTAGCGAGCAGTACTTC. As protein: CASSLYVTSEQYF.

CDR3 protein: CASSENRRDQPQHF. The DNA for the CDR3 is TGTGCCAGCAGTGAAAACAGGAGGGATCAGCCCCAGCATTTT. This chain uses TRBV2 with TRBJ1-5, with a tentative D call TRBD1 (5 bases). The CDR3 contains 14 residues. V lost 2 bases and J lost 5, with 10 bases in between. Germline lookup yields CDR1 SNHLY and CDR2 FYNNEI.

The CDR3 DNA reads as TGTGCCAGCAGCGGACAGGGTTTCGGTGTTAACTATGGCTACACCTTC. Translating gives CASSGQGFGVNYGYTF. The chain is built from TRBV2 and TRBJ1-2; 8 bases are shared with TRBD1. The ends lost 6 bases at V and 1 base at J; junction bases unmatched: 10. This CDR3 is built from 16 residues. Germline V gene sequence: CDR1 SNHLY, CDR2 FYNNEI.

This clone has a handful of counts. V and J are TRBV15 and TRBJ1-1; weak D call: TRBD1 (6 bases). Germline V lookup: CDR1 LNHNV, CDR2 YYDKDF (reference sequence). V lost 4 bases, J lost 1 base, and 16 bases lay in between. This CDR3 comprises 16 residues. CDR3 bases: TGTGCCACCAGCACATATCTGGACAGCTCGAACACTGAAGCTTTCTTT. Amino acid sequence: CATSTYLDSSNTEAFF.

This clone was detected once. The rearrangement joins TRBV7-3 to TRBJ2-7; 7 bases are a match to TRBD1. Germline V gene lookup returns CDR1 SGHTA and CDR2 FQGTGA. There are 15 residues in the CDR3. Losses at the gene ends were 5 bases for V and 0 bases for J; bases not matched to a gene: 7. The CDR3 region is CASSTTGDGSYEQYF. CDR3 in DNA: TGTGCCAGCAGCACAACAGGGGACGGCTCCTACGAGCAGTACTTC.

The chain has TRBV18 and TRBJ2-5, with 9 bases lining up with TRBD1. The germline V gene encodes CDR1 KGHSH and CDR2 LQKENI. The CDR3 has 16 residues. Unmatched junction bases numbered 12, after V lost 5 bases and J lost 5 bases. CDR3 region: CASSAMGQGDGETQYF. CDR3 DNA sequence: TGTGCCAGCTCAGCCATGGGACAGGGAGACGGGGAGACCCAGTACTTC.

The chain uses TRBV27 and TRBJ2-7; the match to TRBD1 covers 9 bases. The CDR3 consists of 15 residues. V trimming: 6 bases; J trimming: 2 bases; junction bases outside the gene matches: 8. Germline CDR1 reads MNHEY; CDR2 reads SMNVEV (reference sequence). The CDR3 region has the DNA TGTGCCAGCAGGCCCTGGGGGACAGGGACCTACGAGCAGTACTTC. The encoded protein is CASRPWGTGTYEQYF.